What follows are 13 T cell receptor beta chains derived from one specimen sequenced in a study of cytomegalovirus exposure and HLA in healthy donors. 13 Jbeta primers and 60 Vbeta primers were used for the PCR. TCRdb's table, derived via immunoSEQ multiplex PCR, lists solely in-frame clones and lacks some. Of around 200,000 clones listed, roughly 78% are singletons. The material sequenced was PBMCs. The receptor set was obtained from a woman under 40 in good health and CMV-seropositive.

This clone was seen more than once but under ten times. CDR3 region: CASSVAGTDYEQYF. The CDR3 DNA reads as TGTGCCAGCAGCGTAGCTGGGACAGACTACGAGCAGTACTTC. The rearrangement uses TRBV9 and TRBJ2-7; 7 bases are a match to TRBD1. V shed 0 bases and J 3 bases; nucleotides not matched to a gene: 3. Germline assignment: CDR1 SGDLS and CDR2 YYNGEE. CDR3 length equals 14 residues.

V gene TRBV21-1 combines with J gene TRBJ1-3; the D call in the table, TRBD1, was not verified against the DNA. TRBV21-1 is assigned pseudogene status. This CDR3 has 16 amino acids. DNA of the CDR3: TGTGCCAGCAGCGTTCCAGGGGGCGAGTCTGGAAACACCATATATTTT. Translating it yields CASSVPGGESGNTIYF.

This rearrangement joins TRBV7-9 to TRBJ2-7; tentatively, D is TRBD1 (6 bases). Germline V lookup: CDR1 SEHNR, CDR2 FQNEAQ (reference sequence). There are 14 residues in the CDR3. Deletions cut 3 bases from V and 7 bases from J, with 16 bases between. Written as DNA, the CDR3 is TGTGCCAGCAGCTTCCGGGACAACCTACGAGAGCAGTACTTC. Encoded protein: CASSFRDNLREQYF.

DNA of the CDR3: TGTGCCAGCAGCCAACATGGAAACACCATATATTTT. Translation gives CASSQHGNTIYF. This rearrangement joins TRBV11-2 to TRBJ1-3; D remains unclear. V lost 5 bases to trimming and J lost 3 bases, with 5 bases between them. The CDR3 is made up of 12 amino acids. Per germline, CDR1 SGHAT and CDR2 FQNNGV.

CDR3 sequence: CASSFPRSGAYNEQFF. The CDR3 DNA follows: TGTGCCAGCAGCTTTCCCCGCAGCGGAGCTTACAATGAGCAGTTCTTC. The V and J genes are TRBV9 and TRBJ2-1; tentative D call: TRBD2 (5 bases). The CDR3 runs 16 residues. Trimming removed 4 bases at V and 4 bases at J, with 18 bases between. CDR1 and CDR2 from the germline V gene are SGDLS and YYNGEE.

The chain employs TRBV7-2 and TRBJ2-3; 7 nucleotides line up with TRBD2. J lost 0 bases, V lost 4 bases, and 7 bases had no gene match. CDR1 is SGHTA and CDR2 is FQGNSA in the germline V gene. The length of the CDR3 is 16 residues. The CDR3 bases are TGTGCCAGCAGCTCCTCCGGGAGGCCGAGCACAGATACGCAGTATTTT. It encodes CASSSSGRPSTDTQYF.

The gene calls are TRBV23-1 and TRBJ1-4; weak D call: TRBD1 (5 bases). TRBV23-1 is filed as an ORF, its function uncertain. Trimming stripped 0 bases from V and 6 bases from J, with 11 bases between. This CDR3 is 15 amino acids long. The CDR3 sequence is CASSQSGQGDEKLFF. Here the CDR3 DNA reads TGCGCCAGCAGTCAATCCGGGCAGGGTGATGAAAAACTGTTTTTT.

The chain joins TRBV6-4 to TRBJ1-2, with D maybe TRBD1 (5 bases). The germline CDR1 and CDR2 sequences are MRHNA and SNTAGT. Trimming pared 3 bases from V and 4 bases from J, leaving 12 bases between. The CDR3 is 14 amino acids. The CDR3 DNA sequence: TGTGCCAGCAGTGAGTCGACAGCACCCTATGGCTACACCTTC. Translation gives CASSESTAPYGYTF.

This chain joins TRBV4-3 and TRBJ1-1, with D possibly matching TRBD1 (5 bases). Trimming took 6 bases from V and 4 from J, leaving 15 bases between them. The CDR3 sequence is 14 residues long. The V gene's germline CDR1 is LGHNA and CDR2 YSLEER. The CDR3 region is CASSLLGGSTEAFF. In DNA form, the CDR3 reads TGCGCCAGCAGTCTCCTGGGGGGAAGCACTGAAGCTTTCTTT.

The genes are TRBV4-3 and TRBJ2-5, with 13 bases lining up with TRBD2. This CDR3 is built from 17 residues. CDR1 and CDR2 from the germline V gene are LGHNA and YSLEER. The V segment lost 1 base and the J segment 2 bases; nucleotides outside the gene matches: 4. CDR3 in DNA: TGCGCCAGCAGCCAAGGAAGGGGACTAGCGGGGCAAGAGACCCAGTACTTC. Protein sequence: CASSQGRGLAGQETQYF.

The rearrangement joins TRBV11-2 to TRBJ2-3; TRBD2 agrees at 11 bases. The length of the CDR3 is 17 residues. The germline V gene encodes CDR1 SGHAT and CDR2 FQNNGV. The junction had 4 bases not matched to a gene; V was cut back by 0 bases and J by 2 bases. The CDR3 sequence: CASSLDRLAGYTDTQYF. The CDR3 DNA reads TGTGCCAGCAGCTTAGATAGACTAGCGGGATACACAGATACGCAGTATTTT. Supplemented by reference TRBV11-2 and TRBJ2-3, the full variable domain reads EAGVAQSPRYKIIEKRQSVAFWCNPISGHATLYWYQQILGQGPKLLIQFQNNGVVDDSQLPKDRFSAERLKGVDSTLKIQPAKLEDSAVYLCASSLDRLAGYTDTQYFGPGTRLTVL.

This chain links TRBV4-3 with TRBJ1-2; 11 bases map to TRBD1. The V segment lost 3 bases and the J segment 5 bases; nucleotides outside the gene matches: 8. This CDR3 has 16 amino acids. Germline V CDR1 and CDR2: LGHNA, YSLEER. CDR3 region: CASSQDWTGGIYGYTF. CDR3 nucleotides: TGCGCCAGCAGCCAGGATTGGACAGGGGGCATATATGGCTACACCTTC.

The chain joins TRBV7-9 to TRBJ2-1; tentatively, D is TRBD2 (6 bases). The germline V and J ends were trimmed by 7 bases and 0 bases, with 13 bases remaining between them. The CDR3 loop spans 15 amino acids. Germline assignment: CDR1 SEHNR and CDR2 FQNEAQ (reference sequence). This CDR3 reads CASTPVGSSYNEQFF. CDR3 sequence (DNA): TGTGCCAGCACTCCCGTCGGGAGCTCCTACAATGAGCAGTTCTTC.